This T cell receptor (beta chain) originates from a study of response to subunit inactivated influenza vaccine. Trimming at V came to 1 base and at J to 2 bases, leaving 7 bases not matched to a gene. In germline, CDR1 is LNHDA, CDR2 SQIVND (reference sequence). The CDR3 extends over 17 amino acids. Each CDR3 protein gets one entry after TCRdb re-called the RT-PCR reads with MiXCR. The sample has roughly 550,000 distinct CDR3 sequences; roughly 25% are singletons. This sample was also put to use in a study of T cells expressing NK-cell markers. That work states: UMIs accompanied the 5'RACE template switching by which TCR beta cDNA was made. CD3+CD56+NKG2C+, CD3+CD56+NKG2C- and CD3+CD56-NKG2C+ T cells, once sorted, supplied the TCR beta repertoires. The share of CD8+ T cells held by dominant NKG2C+ clonotypes was 1.0-7.0% in several donors. It is unclear if expanded NKG2C-expressing clones target HCMV antigens.

The chain has TRBV19 and TRBJ2-2; 7 positions agree with TRBD1. The sequence came from a middle-aged man who received an inactivated influenza vaccine. The source material was CD4+ T cells sorted from PBMCs, sampled 11 to 12 days after vaccination. CDR3 coding DNA: TGTGCCAGTAGTATAGGTCACAGGGGCAAAAACACCGGGGAGCTGTTTTTT. The encoded protein is CASSIGHRGKNTGELFF.